Listed below are T cell receptor beta chains from one sample, sequenced in a study of shared clonotypes between healthy human individuals. Using immunoSEQ multiplex PCR, the repertoire was profiled, and TCRdb retains in-frame clones only, with some absent. The sample yields roughly 1.4 million clones, 98% seen once. Input material: naive CD4+ T cells sorted from blood. All receptors derive from a man younger than 45 in good health. The CDR3 runs from the conserved cysteine through the conserved F or W. A D gene is named only where the DNA matches it firmly. For some rows the clone size is stated as once, few or many, or as a class when expanded; others skip it.

DNA,CDR3,J,V,size,D
TGTGCCAGCAGTTTTCGGGATAACTATGGCTACACCTTC,CASSFRDNYGYTF,TRBJ1-2,TRBV27,-,-
TGTGCCAGCAGTTTCAGGGACAGCTCCTACGAGCAGTACTTC,CASSFRDSSYEQYF,TRBJ2-7,TRBV27,-,TRBD1
TGCGCCAGCAGCTTGGATAGCGGGCAAGAGACCCAGTACTTC,CASSLDSGQETQYF,TRBJ2-5,TRBV5-1,-,TRBD2
TGTGCCAGCAGCCCCCGCGGGCAAACCTACGAGCAGTACTTC,CASSPRGQTYEQYF,TRBJ2-7,TRBV7-8,-,-
TGTGCCATCAGTGATGCCAGGGGGCTTCGTCAGACCCAGTACTTC,CAISDARGLRQTQYF,TRBJ2-5,TRBV10-3,-,TRBD1
TGTGCCAGCAGCTTGCGGCGAGAACCCTACAATGAGCAGTTCTTC,CASSLRREPYNEQFF,TRBJ2-1,TRBV11-2,-,-
TGTGCCAGTAGTAACCAATTAAACCCCTTCTCCTACGAGCAGTACTTC,CASSNQLNPFSYEQYF,TRBJ2-7,TRBV19,once,-
TGTGCCAGCAATCCAGGGAGTGATGAAAAACTGTTTTTT,CASNPGSDEKLFF,TRBJ1-4,TRBV6-6,-,-
TGCGCCAGCAGAGAGAGAACCTACGAGCAGTACTTC,CASRERTYEQYF,TRBJ2-7,TRBV10-2,-,-
TGTGCCAGCAGCTTAGGTAGCGGGGGGGTTAGCACAGATACGCAGTATTTT,CASSLGSGGVSTDTQYF,TRBJ2-3,TRBV7-6,-,TRBD2
TGCGCCAGCAGCTTGGGACTAGCGGGAATCAACACCGGGGAGCTGTTTTTT,CASSLGLAGINTGELFF,TRBJ2-2,TRBV5-1,once,TRBD2
TGTGCCAGTAGTGTCAGCGGGAGTTACGAGCAGTACTTC,CASSVSGSYEQYF,TRBJ2-7,TRBV19,-,TRBD2
TGTGCCAGCAGTGATGGGGACAGGGGCCCGGCGGGGTACAATGAGCAGTTCTTC,CASSDGDRGPAGYNEQFF,TRBJ2-1,TRBV6-1,-,TRBD1
TGTGCCAGCGGTTACACAGATACGCAGTATTTT,CASGYTDTQYF,TRBJ2-3,TRBV11-2,-,-
TGTGCCAGCAGCTTACGGGACCGGATCAATGAGCAGTTCTTC,CASSLRDRINEQFF,TRBJ2-1,TRBV7-2,-,-
TGTGCCAGCAGCTCACAGGGGCAACTTATGAACACTGAAGCTTTCTTT,CASSSQGQLMNTEAFF,TRBJ1-1,TRBV7-2,-,TRBD1
TGTGCCAGCAGCCCCCGGACAGAGACAGATACGCAGTATTTT,CASSPRTETDTQYF,TRBJ2-3,TRBV9,-,-
TGTGCCAGCAGCTTAGGCGGGGCTAGCACAGATACGCAGTATTTT,CASSLGGASTDTQYF,TRBJ2-3,TRBV5-6,-,-
TGTGCCAGCAGAGACAGGGGGAATCAGCCCCAGCATTTT,CASRDRGNQPQHF,TRBJ1-5,TRBV2,few,TRBD1
TGTGCCAGCAGCCCCAATAATCTCTACGAGCAGTACTTC,CASSPNNLYEQYF,TRBJ2-7,TRBV9,-,-
TGTGCCAGCGGAACCAATCAGCCCCAGCATTTT,CASGTNQPQHF,TRBJ1-5,TRBV9,-,-
TGTGCCAGTAGTGCAGGCAGCGGGAGTAGGGGCTACGAGCAGTACTTC,CASSAGSGSRGYEQYF,TRBJ2-7,TRBV19,-,TRBD2
TGTGCCAGCAGTAAAGGGGCAGGGACTAATGAAAAACTGTTTTTT,CASSKGAGTNEKLFF,TRBJ1-4,TRBV2,-,-
TGTGCCAGCAGTTCCGGGACTTATCTGGAGACCCAGTACTTC,CASSSGTYLETQYF,TRBJ2-5,TRBV11-2,-,-
TGTGCCAGCAGTGCGGGACTAGCGGATACAGATACGCAGTATTTT,CASSAGLADTDTQYF,TRBJ2-3,TRBV27,-,TRBD2
TGTGCCAGCAAGTCTAGCGGGAGCCCCGAGCAGTACTTC,CASKSSGSPEQYF,TRBJ2-7,TRBV27,-,TRBD2
TGTGCCAGCAGCAGCCGCGGGACTAGCGGGAGGATCCGCACAGATACGCAGTATTTT,CASSSRGTSGRIRTDTQYF,TRBJ2-3,TRBV7-8,-,TRBD2
TGTGCCAGCAGCCCCGGGACAGGGCGTGGCAATCAGCCCCAGCATTTT,CASSPGTGRGNQPQHF,TRBJ1-5,TRBV28,-,TRBD1
TGTGCCAGCAGTTCTCCGGTCGACAGAACCGGGGCCCAGTACTTC,CASSSPVDRTGAQYF,TRBJ2-5,TRBV6-5,-,-
TGTGCCAGCAGCGAAGCTAGCGGGAGGTTGTACGAGCAGTACTTC,CASSEASGRLYEQYF,TRBJ2-7,TRBV7-9,once,TRBD2
TGTGCCAGCAGCGTAGCTCCCTTGGGGTACGAGCAGTACTTC,CASSVAPLGYEQYF,TRBJ2-7,TRBV9,-,-
TGTGCCAGCAGTTACCTTGTAGGCTCCTACGAGCAGTACTTC,CASSYLVGSYEQYF,TRBJ2-7,TRBV6-5,-,-
TGTGCCAGCAGTTACACTAGCGGGATCCCCGCCTACGAGCAGTACTTC,CASSYTSGIPAYEQYF,TRBJ2-7,TRBV6-6,-,TRBD2
TGTGCCACCAGCAGAGGTCAGGGGGCCGACGGGGAGCTGTTTTTT,CATSRGQGADGELFF,TRBJ2-2,TRBV15,-,TRBD1
TGTGCCAGCAGTTTACCGGGGGGAACTGGAAACACCATATATTTT,CASSLPGGTGNTIYF,TRBJ1-3,TRBV28,-,-
TGTGCCTGGAGTGTATCCCTGCCAGCGGCTAACTATGGCTACACCTTC,CAWSVSLPAANYGYTF,TRBJ1-2,TRBV30,once,-
TGTGCCAGCAGCTTACGAACACCTGGAAACACCATATATTTT,CASSLRTPGNTIYF,TRBJ1-3,TRBV13,-,-
TGTGCCAGCAGTTACACAGGACTAGCGGGAAACGAGCAGTTCTTC,CASSYTGLAGNEQFF,TRBJ2-1,TRBV6-5,-,TRBD2
TGCGCCAGCAGTCCAGCGCAGGGGCGAATGGATACGCAGTATTTT,CASSPAQGRMDTQYF,TRBJ2-3,TRBV4-1,-,-